Below, one T cell receptor beta chain is given with its context. After constant-region reverse-primer amplification, full-length variable regions underwent semi-nested PCR with Nested Universal Primer A. Via MiXCR, TCRdb re-called the 5' RACE reads, giving one row per CDR3 protein. This sample has nearly 55,000 distinct CDR3 sequences; around 25% occur once, and the top ten carry 3.2%. The receptor comes from a female donor with breast cancer. Sequences were obtained from tumor-infiltrating naive CD4+ T cells sorted from the breast tumor. Subset defined: naive CD4+ T cells, CD4+CD45RA+CD25-.

CDR3 DNA: TGTGCCAGCAGCCCCGGGACTAGCGGGACGACCTACGAGCAGTACTTC. Translated, it gives CASSPGTSGTTYEQYF. This chain links TRBV5-4 with TRBJ2-7; 13 bases match TRBD2. Losses at the gene ends were 4 bases for V and 2 bases for J; bases not matched to a gene: 6. Germline CDR1 SGHNT, CDR2 YYREEE (reference sequence). This CDR3 spans 16 amino acids.